This T cell receptor (beta chain) was recorded in a study of blood T cell repertoires in COVID-19. Study information: COVID-19 samples, acute and convalescent, were from the United States, Italy and Spain. PBMCs, B-cell-depleted T cells, or T cells provided the cDNA or gDNA that made up the material.

With 8 bases removed from V and 4 bases from J, the gap between germline ends came to 9 bases. CDR1 and CDR2 from the germline V gene are KGHDR and SFDVKD. This CDR3 spans 12 amino acids. Authors' analysis steps: Using reference gene primer amplification, nucleated cell counts were estimated. Clones were read by immunoSEQ multiplex PCR, and TCRdb kept only the in-frame ones, dropping some. That table is the source of V, J and clone size, and D and trimming were worked out from the DNA. The repertoire holds 100,000 or so clones, roughly nine tenths seen once, with under 2.5% in the top ten. The chain joins TRBV24-1 to TRBJ2-3; possibly TRBD1 for D (6 bases). What was sequenced was peripheral blood. The TCR comes from a man aged 50 to 60 with active COVID-19. CDR3 amino acids: CATTTGPDTQYF. The CDR3 region has the DNA TGTGCCACCACGACAGGTCCAGATACGCAGTATTTT.